The T cell receptor beta chain described here comes from a study of cytomegalovirus exposure and HLA in healthy donors (dated by TCRdb to 2016 to 2017). Regarding the complete study: An earlier analysis of approximately 640 of the donors reported about 250 Gb of sequence data and approximately 110 million unique TCR beta sequences from 150 million to 200 million T cells. To predict cytomegalovirus infection status, the study brought together high-throughput TCR immunosequencing, statistical association of individual TCRs with disease status, and machine learning. In a later genetic analysis, genome-wide SNP genotypes for about three fifths of the roughly 670 donors were used, and that subset was treated as a discovery cohort. All discovery cohort repertoires had been generated using a single sequencing platform. A handful of DR-DQ haplotypes were handled as single units for association and clustering because linkage in the cohort was strong. Among the roughly 400 genotyped donors, about 83% belonged to the genetic ancestry cluster associated with self-reported Caucasian donors. Rather than using new phenotypic data, the later analysis identified candidate immune exposures from TCR beta sequences and from how often those sequences occurred across donors. Among some 410 genotyped donors of the cohort, an average of around 240,000 unique TCR beta nucleotide sequences were sequenced per donor, around a sixth of them non-productive. The study was designed to test whether signatures of past pathogen exposure could be identified by cataloging public T cell receptors. The study profiled the T cell repertoires of some 610 subjects by immunosequencing and related them to cytomegalovirus serostatus. An earlier analysis of several hundred of the donors applied high-throughput TCR beta sequencing to assess whether each TCR beta V gene segment acted as functional or pseudogenic. Typing coverage varied by locus: 629-630 donors for A, B, C, DRB1 and DQB1; more than 500 for DQA1; over 600 for DPA1; 450 to 480 for DPB1. A later analysis re-analyzed previously published TCR beta repertoires from roughly 690 donors and added high-resolution HLA genotyping to study TCR occurrence patterns. Class I and class II HLA loci were covered by the typing at four-digit resolution. Donor age, sex, ethnicity and CMV serostatus were collected together with the repertoire data. An early release covering just under 650 HLA-typed donors comprised about 320 gigabases of sequencing data and some 79 million unique TCR sequences. A separate validation cohort of some 130 different subjects was used in addition to the roughly 670-subject first cohort.

Notes on this clone: This clone's antigen is unknown.

Summary of the overall study and its limitations: Correlated functional status among segregating V segments might reflect linkage disequilibrium, but an unknown experimental factor could not be ruled out. The study listed 150 to 200 TCR beta chains as associated with cytomegalovirus. At a false discovery rate of 0.05, a later analysis linked 16,951 TCR beta sequences to specific HLA alleles. Only TCR beta chains were sequenced in this cohort, and the absence of alpha or paired-chain data limited detectable features. A few of the identified cytomegalovirus-associated TCR beta chains were confirmed in vitro to be specific for cytomegalovirus antigens. In a later analysis, the rate of TCR association differed among HLA loci, with DRB1 alleles having the most associated TCRs and HLA-C alleles having the fewest. Compared with equally common non-associated chains, HLA-associated TCR beta chains in a later analysis were more clonally expanded and had lower generation probabilities. About 17 rarely observed V segments, including chromosome 9 orphons, were excluded from the earlier analysis of about 610 of the donors because counts were too low. According to a later analysis, parvovirus B19, influenza, CMV and Epstein-Barr virus appeared linked to several top co-occurrence clusters. A group of highly shared sequence variants was considered likely to be a technical artifact of the sequencing pipeline. Broadly in line with IMGT annotations, most TCR beta V segments showed up in productive rearrangements about 90% or about 30% of the time in an earlier analysis of several hundred of the donors. A later genetic analysis reported fewer N-insertions in productive TCRs among donors in an Asian-associated ancestry cluster than the approximately 700-donor mean. According to the authors, the approach could potentially be generalized to other disease states and immunological phenotypes. CMV serostatus was the only immune exposure information available for the cohort. In a later analysis, most CMV-associated TCR beta chains were found to appear HLA-restricted, with HLA associations seemingly driven largely by CMV exposure. A further reported finding was that TCR beta sequences accurately predicted the HLA-A and HLA-B alleles for most subjects in the first cohort. Because HLA typing was unavailable for some donors at each locus, only the typed subset was used in association tests. A later genetic analysis associated a missense DCLRE1C variant with V-gene and J-gene trimming of TCR beta chains, and an independent cohort replicated the association. In both the original and validation cohorts, the classifier was reported to diagnose cytomegalovirus status with high specificity and sensitivity. Roughly uniform sequencing depth across donors was assumed in presence/absence analyses, although this assumption may not hold. When HLA alleles, especially DR and DQ, strongly co-occurred, TCR associations were difficult to assign to individual alleles. Most TCR sequences were observed very rarely across donors, whereas some public TCRs were present in many individuals.

The library was produced with the immunoSEQ multiplex PCR assay. The multiplex PCR relied on a mix of 60 forward primers for TCR Vbeta segments and 13 reverse primers for TCR Jbeta segments. The CDR3 region of rearranged TCR beta genes was amplified from genomic DNA by a multiplex PCR assay. Amplified TCR beta libraries were sequenced as 87-base-pair reads on the Illumina HiSeq System. Per the authors' processing: A later analysis counted about 80 million unique TCR beta chains across the 690 or so repertoires, and 10 million to 12 million of these chains were shared by at least two donors. To remove PCR and sequencing errors, raw reads were error-corrected and collapsed into unique sequences using a nearest-neighbor algorithm that merged closely related sequences. Alignment of CDR3 sequences to IMGT reference sequences was used to assign V, D and J gene segments. For a sequence to be retained, a match of at least six nucleotides to both a V gene segment and a J gene segment was required. Rearrangements were called productive when the CDR3 lacked stop codons and stayed in frame with V and J; all others were non-productive. Following IMGT convention, CDR3 was defined as the stretch from the second conserved V-encoded cysteine up to the conserved J-encoded phenylalanine. The earlier analysis of more than 450 of the donors excluded sequences that lacked an unambiguous match to a single V gene segment. In an earlier analysis of about 590 of the donors, a V segment was called functional when productive rearrangements were above 56.7%, and segregating when the standard deviation between donors exceeded 5%. To diagnose cytomegalovirus status from the catalog of TCR beta chain sequences, a statistical classification framework was built. V and J gene assignment, in a later analysis, came from comparing TCR nucleotide sequences with IMGT/GENE-DB human TR gene sequences. In a later analysis, CDR3 sequences and most-parsimonious VDJ recombination scenarios were assigned using the TCRdist pipeline. In a later analysis, each TCR beta chain was defined by its CDR3 amino acid sequence together with its V-gene family, and reads lacking a unique V-gene family were excluded. To address suspected cross-contamination and a sequencing artifact, a later analysis removed under 600 highly shared, low-generation-probability nucleotide sequences. For each public chain, a later analysis derived a clonal expansion index from normalized ranks of inferred template counts within each repertoire. Generation probabilities in a later analysis came from a VDJ recombination model fitted to out-of-frame rearrangements, and those results were checked against IGoR. In a later analysis, hypergeometric tests were used to score TCR-TCR, TCR-HLA and TCR-CMV co-occurrence, with a repertoire-size bias correction applied to TCR pairs. To estimate false discovery rates, a later analysis permuted the HLA or CMV assignments 20 times. In a later analysis, co-occurring TCRs were grouped with DBSCAN, and TCRdist sequence similarity was added when clustering was performed within HLA-allele-positive subsets. Co-occurrence clustering excluded repertoires with fewer than 30,000 or more than 120,000 public chains, plus five with anomalous nucleotide sharing. TCRdb took this table from immuneACCESS and kept in-frame rearrangements with V and J called. Such tables lack part of the clones; where checked against another copy, unresolved V genes explain under half of the gap, and the rest is unexplained. D and trimming were read from the DNA, whereas the V and J calls and clone size are those reported in that table. The table kept for this sample lists tens of thousands of clones. The biggest ten clones account for 3.5% to 4% of the sample.

The cohort consisted of 600 to 750 healthy bone marrow donors. All cohort members were sampled while nominally healthy, although unrecorded immune exposures were likely present. The donor was CMV seronegative and belonged to the group of roughly 330 seronegative cohort members. A peripheral blood sample was collected from each donor, and TCR beta sequencing was performed on peripheral blood mononuclear cells. The Qiagen DNeasy Blood Extraction Kit was used to extract genomic DNA from the blood cell samples. The sequence derives from a male donor in good health and CMV-seronegative. Sample: PBMCs.

The DNA reads as follows: TGTGCTAGTGCTACTAGCGGGGGGAGAGAGACCCAGTACTTC. The translation is CASATSGGRETQYF. The rearranged segments are TRBV12-5 and TRBJ2-5, with 12 middle bases fitting TRBD2. The cysteine opens and the phenylalanine closes a CDR3 of 14 amino acids. Here the CDR3 DNA is all that survives: 42 bases in frame from base 1. Via the germline V gene, CDR1 is LGHNT and CDR2 FRNRAP. V loses 7 bases at its end and J loses 4 bases; junction bases beyond the gene matches: 4.